This is a list of T cell receptor beta chains from one sample in a study of T cell repertoires in cytomegalovirus infection. TCRdb re-called the reads with MiXCR, one entry per CDR3 protein. Here the sample spans around 350,000 distinct CDR3 sequences, roughly 18% being singletons. Sequenced: PBMCs. These receptors were collected from a human donor in good health (CMV status not recorded). Some clones in this sample may be carry-over from other donors' samples. Each CDR3 is given with its conserved first and last residue. A D gene is named only where the DNA matches it firmly. Size is omitted from some rows. Given values are once, few, many or a class for expanded clones.

13 TRBJ2-7 - TRBV5-4 - CASSTRESYEQYF
13 TRBJ1-2 few TRBV27 - CASRKDTSYGYTF
16 TRBJ1-6 few TRBV6-6 TRBD1 CASSSTGATYNSPLHF
16 TRBJ2-3 few TRBV15 - CATSRDTRVFSDTQYF
13 TRBJ1-3 few TRBV7-2 TRBD1 CASSRRGGDTIYF
16 TRBJ2-7 few TRBV20-1 TRBD2 CSARPGGSGSGSEQYF
13 TRBJ2-4 few TRBV3-1 - CASSRGDKNIQYF
15 TRBJ2-4 - TRBV20-1 TRBD2 CSAHKRGGAKNIQYF
17 TRBJ1-1 few TRBV6-4 TRBD1 CASRGQGPLDLNTEAFF
18 TRBJ2-4 - TRBV4-1 - CASSQPGGAAGAKNIQYF
16 TRBJ2-5 many TRBV11-2 TRBD2 CASSLGSSGPGETQYF
19 TRBJ2-2 - TRBV11-2 TRBD1 CASSPTSRDRGVLHGELFF